This TCR beta chain was profiled in a study of OX40 agonist ivuxolimab in advanced cancers. Overall study: Patients were dosed intravenously with ivuxolimab at 0.01 to 10 mg/kg every 2 weeks. Study-level points and caveats: In general, CD8+ T cells held more expanded clones than CD4+ did, on average. With doses of 0.1 to 3.0 mg/kg, CD4+ and CD8+ blood T cells had undergone clonal expansion by week 6.

V was clipped by 1 base and J by 8 bases; unmatched bases: 7. This CDR3 is 15 amino acids long. CDR1 SGHTA and CDR2 FQGNSA come from the germline V gene. The method was immunoSEQ multiplex PCR; TCRdb's version includes in-frame clones alone and lacks a portion of them. Among 55,000 to 75,000 clones listed, around four fifths were seen once. This clone appeared once. No antigen is known for it. The genes are TRBV7-2 and TRBJ2-3, with 9 bases identical to TRBD2. The starting material was CD4+ or CD8+ T cells sorted from blood, obtained in a trial of the OX40 agonist ivuxolimab. This receptor was obtained from an adult with an advanced solid tumor such as melanoma, head and neck, liver or kidney cancer. CDR3 loop: CASSLDGTSLATQYF. The CDR3 DNA reads TGTGCCAGCAGCTTAGATGGGACTAGCCTCGCTACGCAGTATTTT.